Each of the 28 T cell receptor beta chains below was sequenced from the same sample in a study of blood T cell repertoires in COVID-19 (dated by TCRdb to 2020 to 2022). The library relied on the immunoSEQ multiplex PCR assay. The table comes from immuneACCESS by way of TCRdb, which keeps in-frame sequences with V and J called. Part of the clones is missing from these tables; in studies checked, under half for an unresolved V gene and the rest for unknown reasons. The sample records about 58,000 clones, around nine tenths of which are singletons. The ten top clones hold about 21% of the sample. The material sequenced was peripheral blood. The receptors here all came from a woman between 50 and 59 years old with active or convalescent COVID-19.

This chain links TRBV5-1 with TRBJ2-3; D uncertain. CDR3 length: 15 residues. From germline, CDR1 is SGHRS and CDR2 YFSETQ. V lost 0 bases, J lost 0 bases, and 8 bases lay in between. CDR3 region: CASSLGDTSTDTQYF. The CDR3 region has the DNA TGCGCCAGCAGCTTGGGAGACACTAGCACAGATACGCAGTATTTT.

In the case of this clone: The junction and the germline gene differ at one end; a read error may be behind it. The V call is TRBV11-2, the J call TRBJ1-1; D is unclear. The germline V gene encodes CDR1 SGHAT and CDR2 FQNNGV. This CDR3 has 12 residues. Here the CDR3 DNA reads TGTGCCAGCAGCTTAGCTCACGGCGGCATTGTCTTT. Protein: CASSLAHGGIVF.

The chain employs TRBV2 and TRBJ2-7, with 14 positions matching TRBD2. Germline CDR1 SNHLY, CDR2 FYNNEI. The CDR3 extends over 15 amino acids. The V gene end was trimmed by 5 bases and the J gene end by 7 bases; junction bases not matched to a gene: 7. The CDR3 coding sequence is TGTGCCAGCAGTAGACTAGCGGGAGGGCGAACTGAGCAGTACTTC. Encoded protein: CASSRLAGGRTEQYF.

This clone was counted between two and nine times. The chain recombines TRBV7-6 with TRBJ2-7, with TRBD1 identical over 7 bases. The germline gives CDR1 SGHVS, CDR2 FNYEAQ. The CDR3 totals 16 residues. The junction had 10 bases not matched to a gene; V was cut back by 0 bases and J by 5 bases. The DNA for the CDR3 is TGTGCCAGCAGCTTAGCGAGGGCAGGGGGTGGGGACGAGCAGTACTTC. Translation gives CASSLARAGGGDEQYF.

The rearrangement links TRBV10-2 to TRBJ2-7; D remains ambiguous. Per germline, CDR1 WSHSY and CDR2 SAAADI. The V end lost 5 bases, the J end lost 0 bases, and 14 bases lay between the germline ends. The CDR3 loop spans 15 amino acids. CDR3 bases: TGCGCCAGCAGTAGCAGGTTTTCGAGCTCCTACGAGCAGTACTTC. Protein sequence: CASSSRFSSSYEQYF.

The chain couples TRBV7-8 to TRBJ2-3, with 9 bases matching TRBD2. Trimming took 2 bases from V and 1 from J; bases not matched to a gene: 10. The CDR3 has 18 residues. The germline V gene has CDR1 SGHVS and CDR2 FQNEAQ. The CDR3 nucleotides are TGTGCCAGCAGCTTACTAGCGGGATGGCAGGAGGGCACAGATACGCAGTATTTT. Residues: CASSLLAGWQEGTDTQYF. The whole variable domain, remainder taken from reference TRBV7-8 and TRBJ2-3, is GAGVSQSPRYKVAKRGQDVALRCDPISGHVSLFWYQQALGQGPEFLTYFQNEAQLDKSGLPSDRFFAERPEGSVSTLKIQRTQQEDSAVYLCASSLLAGWQEGTDTQYFGPGTRLTVL.

V is TRBV19 and J is TRBJ2-7; TRBD2 matches at 14 bases. Germline-derived CDR1 and CDR2 are LNHDA and SQIVND (reference sequence). V lost 4 bases and J lost 5; bases outside the gene matches: 7. This CDR3 has 16 amino acids. Here the CDR3 DNA reads TGTGCCAGTAGTAGGGGACTAGCGGGAGTCGGAGACGAGCAGTACTTC. It translates to CASSRGLAGVGDEQYF.

This clone has only a few counts. The chain is built from TRBV30 and TRBJ2-7; a weak D match, TRBD2 (5 bases). Trimming shortened V by 4 bases and J by 0 bases, and 13 bases separated the two germline ends. The CDR3 runs to 14 residues. CDR1 and CDR2 (germline): GTSNPN, SVGIG (reference sequence). The CDR3 bases are TGTGCCTGGAACTTCGGGGTCAGCTCCTACGAGCAGTACTTC. Its protein is CAWNFGVSSYEQYF.

This clone was detected a few times. This rearrangement joins TRBV27 to TRBJ1-1, with D hard to call. Germline values: CDR1 MNHEY, CDR2 SMNVEV (reference sequence). The CDR3 has 13 amino acids. V lost 4 bases, J lost 7 bases, and 13 bases lay in between. DNA for the CDR3: TGTGCCAGCAGTTCTCACAGAGAGTTTGAAGCTTTCTTT. It codes for CASSSHREFEAFF.

This clone was found once. This rearrangement joins TRBV3-1 (or the pseudogene TRBV3-2) to TRBJ2-7; 7 bases align to TRBD2. There are 15 residues in the CDR3. Germline trimming cut 4 bases from V and 0 bases from J; bases unmatched to any gene: 6. CDR1 and CDR2 (germline): LGHDT, YNNKEL (reference sequence). For the CDR3, the DNA is TGTGCCAGCAGCCGGGCGGGAGTCAGCTCCTACGAGCAGTACTTC. Translation: CASSRAGVSSYEQYF.

V and J are TRBV11-2 and TRBJ1-2; 7 bases line up with TRBD1. Looked up from germline, CDR1 is SGHAT and CDR2 is FQNNGV. Trimming at V came to 3 bases and at J to 7 bases, leaving 8 bases not matched to a gene. This CDR3 comprises 14 residues. The CDR3 spells CASSFITGASGYTF. The CDR3 region has the DNA TGTGCCAGCAGCTTTATTACAGGGGCCAGTGGCTACACCTTC.

The chain joins TRBV15 to TRBJ2-3, with D possibly matching TRBD1 (6 bases). Trimming removed 3 bases at V and 0 bases at J, with 10 bases between. Per the germline V gene, CDR1 is LNHNV and CDR2 is YYDKDF (reference sequence). The CDR3 runs to 15 residues. The CDR3 protein is CATSSGQPSTDTQYF. Written as DNA, the CDR3 is TGTGCCACCAGCAGCGGACAGCCAAGCACAGATACGCAGTATTTT. The full variable domain, with the rest looked up from reference TRBV15 and TRBJ2-3, is DAMVIQNPRYQVTQFGKPVTLSCSQTLNHNVMYWYQQKSSQAPKLLFHYYDKDFNNEADTPDNFQSRRPNTSFCFLDIRSPGLGDTAMYLCATSSGQPSTDTQYFGPGTRLTVL.

The V and J genes are TRBV27 and TRBJ1-5, with D perhaps TRBD1 (6 bases). With 2 bases removed from V and 3 bases from J, the gap between germline ends came to 11 bases. The CDR3 covers 15 residues. CDR1 is MNHEY and CDR2 is SMNVEV in the germline V gene (reference sequence). CDR3 in DNA: TGTGCCAGCAGTTTAGTTGACAGGTCCAATCAGCCCCAGCATTTT. It specifies CASSLVDRSNQPQHF.

V usage is TRBV4-1 and J usage is TRBJ2-3; D is possibly TRBD2 (6 bases). The germline CDR1 and CDR2 sequences are MGHRA and YSYEKL. The CDR3 runs 15 residues. Trimming pared 2 bases from V and 4 bases from J, leaving 13 bases between. As DNA, the CDR3 is TGCGCCAGCAGCCAAAGATGGGGGGAGGCAGATACGCAGTATTTT. This gives the protein CASSQRWGEADTQYF.

This clone came up a few times. The V and J genes are TRBV5-1 and TRBJ2-2; 10 nucleotides align to TRBD2. From germline, CDR1 is SGHRS and CDR2 YFSETQ. The CDR3 consists of 16 residues. Losses at the gene ends were 0 bases for V and 8 bases for J; bases not matched to a gene: 7. CDR3 protein: CASSLAPGLASGELFF. DNA of the CDR3: TGCGCCAGCAGCTTGGCCCCGGGACTAGCGTCGGGGGAGCTGTTTTTT.

The chain has TRBV6-1 and TRBJ2-2, with 8 bases fitting TRBD1. The V and J ends lost 2 bases and 6 bases, in that order; junction bases with no gene match: 5. Looked up from germline, CDR1 is MNHNS and CDR2 is SASEGT. The CDR3 contains 15 residues. For the CDR3, the DNA is TGTGCCAGCAGTGAAATGGACAGGGTGGCCGGGGAGCTGTTTTTT. It specifies CASSEMDRVAGELFF.

The gene calls are TRBV7-2 and TRBJ2-7; 8 nucleotides line up with TRBD2. Germline values: CDR1 SGHTA, CDR2 FQGNSA. The CDR3 has 14 residues. The V and J ends lost 4 bases and 3 bases, in that order; junction bases with no gene match: 5. CDR3 coding DNA: TGTGCCAGCAGCTGGGGGGGACTAGGCTACGAGCAGTACTTC. Its translation: CASSWGGLGYEQYF.

The rearrangement joins TRBV9 to TRBJ1-1, with D possibly matching TRBD1 (6 bases). The V end lost 2 bases, the J end lost 4 bases, and 12 bases lay between the germline ends. The CDR3 extends over 14 amino acids. Germline assignment: CDR1 SGDLS and CDR2 YYNGEE. CDR3 coding DNA: TGTGCCAGCAGCGTTGCCACAGGGATCACTGAAGCTTTCTTT. Residues: CASSVATGITEAFF.

V gene TRBV24-1 combines with J gene TRBJ2-1; TRBD2 matches 8 bases. The CDR3 has 14 amino acids. Germline trimming cut 7 bases from V and 7 bases from J; bases unmatched to any gene: 8. Per the germline V gene, CDR1 is KGHDR and CDR2 is SFDVKD. The CDR3 sequence: CATSQTGLGNEQFF. The CDR3 DNA sequence: TGTGCCACCAGCCAGACGGGACTAGGGAATGAGCAGTTCTTC.

To note about this clone: The junction departs from germline at one end; a sequencing error may be responsible. V and J are TRBV7-7 and TRBJ2-2; D unclear. In germline, CDR1 is SSHAT, CDR2 FNYEAQ (reference sequence). This CDR3 has 16 amino acids. CDR3 in DNA: TGTGCTAGCAGCTTAGACCGCCCCGGTGGCACCGGGGAGCTGTTTTTT. Translation gives CASSLDRPGGTGELFF. Complete variable domain (other parts from reference TRBV7-7 and TRBJ2-2): GAGVSQSPRYKVTKRGQDVTLRCDPISSHATLYWYQQALGQGPEFLTYFNYEAQPDKSGLPSDRFSAERPEGSISTLTIQRTEQRDSAMYRCASSLDRPGGTGELFFGEGSRLTVL.

The chain carries TRBV29-1 and TRBJ1-2; TRBD1 matches at 9 bases. CDR1 is SQVTM and CDR2 is ANQGSEA in the germline V gene. With 1 base clipped from V and 6 bases from J, the junction kept 0 bases outside the gene matches. The CDR3 sequence is 12 residues long. The CDR3 DNA reads TGCAGCGTTGAAGGGACAGGGGATGGCTACACCTTC. It specifies CSVEGTGDGYTF.

The chain uses TRBV2 and TRBJ1-1; D possibly corresponds to TRBD1 (6 bases). Trimming left V 6 bases short and J 5 bases short, with 16 bases between. This CDR3 has 14 residues. CDR1 SNHLY and CDR2 FYNNEI come from the germline V gene. The CDR3 DNA sequence: TGTGCCAGCAGGGGGGGCCGGGGGGAGACTGAAGCTTTCTTT. This translates into CASRGGRGETEAFF.

The chain combines TRBV5-1 with TRBJ2-2; 14 bases agree with TRBD2. The V gene's germline CDR1 is SGHRS and CDR2 YFSETQ. V was clipped by 3 bases and J by 6 bases; unmatched bases: 10. The CDR3 contains 18 residues. In DNA form, the CDR3 reads TGCGCCAGCAGCTACTCCGGGACTAGCGGGAGCCCGGCCGGGGAGCTGTTTTTT. Amino acid sequence: CASSYSGTSGSPAGELFF.

The chain carries TRBV6-2 or TRBV6-3 and TRBJ2-3; a weak D match, TRBD2 (6 bases). CDR1 is MNHEY and CDR2 is SVGEGT in the germline V gene. The CDR3 has 17 residues. The V gene lost 5 bases and the J gene lost 2 bases, with 20 bases spanning the gap. This CDR3 reads CASSPNKGLTFTDTQYF. The CDR3 DNA reads as TGTGCCAGCAGTCCGAATAAGGGACTTACTTTCACAGATACGCAGTATTTT.

The chain recombines TRBV27 with TRBJ2-1; 11 bases are shared with TRBD2. Germline CDR1 MNHEY, CDR2 SMNVEV (reference sequence). The CDR3 is 18 amino acids. Germline trimming cut 3 bases from V and 8 bases from J; bases unmatched to any gene: 15. This CDR3 reads CASSFSSWLAGGHYEQFF. As DNA, the CDR3 is TGTGCCAGCAGTTTCAGTTCGTGGCTAGCGGGAGGTCACTATGAGCAGTTCTTC.

V usage is TRBV5-1 and J usage is TRBJ2-1; 13 nucleotides line up with TRBD2. The CDR3 is made up of 18 amino acids. CDR1 is SGHRS, CDR2 YFSETQ, per germline. V lost 3 bases and J lost 9; bases outside the gene matches: 15. The CDR3 DNA sequence: TGCGCCAGCAGCTGGTCACAGGGGGGGACTAGCGGGATAGTTGAGCAGTTCTTC. The encoded protein is CASSWSQGGTSGIVEQFF.

The J gene is TRBJ2-1, the V gene TRBV7-8; 10 bases match TRBD1. This CDR3 spans 17 amino acids. Germline CDR1 is SGHVS and CDR2 is FQNEAQ. V was pared by 5 bases and J by 3 bases, with 10 bases of the junction left unmatched. The CDR3 region is CASSQTGTGVFYNEQFF. For the CDR3, the DNA is TGTGCCAGCAGCCAAACCGGGACAGGGGTTTTCTACAATGAGCAGTTCTTC.

This clone was observed a handful of times. The genes are TRBV27 and TRBJ1-4; TRBD1 is a possible D gene (5 bases). Per the germline V gene, CDR1 is MNHEY and CDR2 is SMNVEV (reference sequence). Between the trimmed V and J ends, which lost 3 bases and 11 bases, there was a span of 16 bases. The CDR3 runs to 14 residues. In nucleotides, the CDR3 is TGTGCCAGCAGTTTCGTCCAGGGTAATGGGAAACTGTTTTTT. Protein sequence: CASSFVQGNGKLFF.